The 18 T cell receptor beta chains in this list originate from one sample, sequenced in a study of blood T cell repertoires in COVID-19. Sequencing used immunoSEQ multiplex PCR; TCRdb keeps in-frame clones, though not all of them. The profile shows 270,000 or so clones, roughly 85% of them singletons. The sequencing sample was made of peripheral blood. Receptors originate from a woman aged 18-29 years with acute or convalescent COVID-19.

This chain links TRBV5-1 with TRBJ1-2; no definite D call. Trimming cost V 4 bases and J 7 bases, with 11 bases left between them. This CDR3 is built from 12 residues. Germline V CDR1 and CDR2: SGHRS, YFSETQ. The CDR3 DNA reads as TGCGCCAGCAGCCCGGGATCAGGTGGCTACACCTTC. It specifies CASSPGSGGYTF.

Only a few counts were recorded for this clone. The chain recombines TRBV11-2 with TRBJ1-5; TRBD1 aligns across 8 bases. This CDR3 has 18 residues. Trimming took 1 base from V and 7 from J; bases not matched to a gene: 15. Per germline, CDR1 SGHAT and CDR2 FQNNGV. In DNA form, the CDR3 reads TGTGCCAGCAGCTTAGTTCGACAGGGGCTATCGCGGGCCCAGCCCCAGCATTTT. It yields the protein CASSLVRQGLSRAQPQHF.

The chain employs TRBV18 and TRBJ1-2; TRBD1 might be the D (5 bases). V gave up 0 bases and J gave up 6 bases, with 8 bases separating them. Germline V gene sequence: CDR1 KGHSH, CDR2 LQKENI. This CDR3 has 13 residues. The CDR3 DNA reads TGTGCCAGCTCACCACCTGGGGGGGATGGCTACACCTTC. Protein product: CASSPPGGDGYTF.

The chain employs TRBV7-9 and TRBJ2-5, with no clear D. The ends were cut back, 5 bases at V and 1 base at J, with 5 bases in the middle. This CDR3 has 12 amino acids. Germline V lookup: CDR1 SEHNR, CDR2 FQNEAQ (reference sequence). The CDR3 DNA reads as TGTGCCAGCAGCCCCCTCCAAGAGACCCAGTACTTC. Translating it yields CASSPLQETQYF.

The rearrangement links TRBV5-4 to TRBJ2-5, with TRBD2 as a possible D gene (5 bases). Germline-derived CDR1 and CDR2 are SGHNT and YYREEE (reference sequence). This CDR3 contains 14 residues. Trimming cost V 4 bases and J 5 bases, with 15 bases left between them. The CDR3 DNA follows: TGTGCCAGCAGCCCCGGGAATTTCCGCGAGACCCAGTACTTC. Translation: CASSPGNFRETQYF.

A note on this clone: The same CDR3 can be traced to other DNA sequences in this sample. The CDR3 bases are TGTGCCAGCAGTTCGTACCAAGAGACCCAGTACTTC. This codes for CASSSYQETQYF. The V gene is TRBV28, the J gene TRBJ2-5; D ambiguous. V lost 4 bases and J 0 bases, leaving 3 bases between the germline ends. This CDR3 is built from 12 residues. From germline, CDR1 is MDHEN and CDR2 SYDVKM. The variable domain in full, completed from reference TRBV28 and TRBJ2-5, reads DVKVTQSSRYLVKRTGEKVFLECVQDMDHENMFWYRQDPGLGLRLIYFSYDVKMKEKGDIPEGYSVSREKKERFSLILESASTNQTSMYLCASSSYQETQYFGPGTRLLVL.

Here the CDR3 reads CASSPGGTNTGELFF. The CDR3 region has the DNA TGTGCCAGCAGCCCGGGGGGAACGAACACCGGGGAGCTGTTTTTT. The chain recombines TRBV7-9 with TRBJ2-2, with TRBD2 matching 7 bases. Looked up from germline, CDR1 is SEHNR and CDR2 is FQNEAQ (reference sequence). The CDR3 extends over 15 amino acids. Germline trimming cut 5 bases from V and 0 bases from J; bases unmatched to any gene: 3.

To note about this clone: Germline is not matched at one junction end, which may reflect a read error. The genes are TRBV7-7 and TRBJ2-7, with 7 bases identical to TRBD2. This CDR3 comprises 13 residues. CDR1 SSHAT and CDR2 FNYEAQ come from the germline V gene (reference sequence). The CDR3 region has the DNA TGTGCTAGCAGCTTGGGGACTACCTACGAGCAGTACTTC. It codes for CASSLGTTYEQYF.

The chain is built from TRBV7-9 and TRBJ1-2; D unresolved. The CDR3 spans 13 residues. CDR1 is SEHNR and CDR2 is FQNEAQ in the germline V gene (reference sequence). Trimming shortened V by 5 bases and J by 6 bases, and 13 bases separated the two germline ends. CDR3 sequence reads: CASSKSEADGYTF. The CDR3 DNA follows: TGTGCCAGCAGCAAAAGTGAGGCGGATGGCTACACCTTC.

The chain recombines TRBV28 with TRBJ2-5; no reliable D call. The CDR3 length is 11 residues. V was pared by 4 bases and J by 10 bases, with 10 bases between. Germline CDR1 and CDR2: MDHEN and SYDVKM. Here the CDR3 DNA reads TGTGCCAGCAGTTCCTCAGCGATCCAGTACTTC. Translating it yields CASSSSAIQYF.

CDR3 nucleotide sequence: TGCAGCGTTCGGGACAGGGAGTACAATGAGCAGTTCTTC. Translating gives CSVRDREYNEQFF. This chain uses TRBV29-1 with TRBJ2-1, with 9 nucleotides matching TRBD1. Germline lookup yields CDR1 SQVTM and CDR2 ANQGSEA. V lost 5 bases, J lost 4 bases, and 3 bases stayed unmatched. The CDR3 covers 13 residues.

The chain combines TRBV11-2 with TRBJ2-5; the match to TRBD1 covers 9 bases. The germline V gene encodes CDR1 SGHAT and CDR2 FQNNGV. V shed 6 bases, J shed 9 bases, and the junction held 17 bases outside the gene matches. The CDR3 contains 16 residues. In nucleotides, the CDR3 is TGTGCCAGCAGGGGAACCGGACAGGGGCCTGGGGGGCCCCAGTACTTC. Encoded protein: CASRGTGQGPGGPQYF.

The chain employs TRBV19 and TRBJ1-1; 9 nucleotides agree with TRBD1. The trim removed 9 bases at V and 3 bases at J, leaving 11 bases unmatched. CDR3 length: 15 amino acids. Germline CDR1 is LNHDA and CDR2 is SQIVND (reference sequence). CDR3 sequence: CARFTGGEFDTEAFF. CDR3 DNA: TGTGCCAGATTCACAGGGGGCGAGTTCGACACTGAAGCTTTCTTT.

The J gene is TRBJ2-7, the V gene TRBV28, with 7 bases lining up with TRBD2. Germline trimming cut 1 base from V and 2 bases from J; bases unmatched to any gene: 5. Looked up from germline, CDR1 is MDHEN and CDR2 is SYDVKM. The CDR3 extends over 15 amino acids. Here the CDR3 reads CASSLYGGRAYEQYF. The DNA for the CDR3 is TGTGCCAGCAGTTTATACGGCGGGAGAGCCTACGAGCAGTACTTC.

The rearrangement joins TRBV11-1 to TRBJ2-1, with a tentative D call TRBD1 (5 bases). This CDR3 spans 15 amino acids. Germline CDR1 SGHAT, CDR2 FQDESV (reference sequence). V gave up 6 bases and J gave up 5 bases, with 17 bases separating them. CDR3 loop: CASRSSQGLDNEQFF. The CDR3 DNA reads as TGTGCCAGCAGGTCATCCCAGGGTCTGGACAATGAGCAGTTCTTC.

The rearrangement joins TRBV18 to TRBJ2-2, with 15 bases matching TRBD2. The CDR3 length is 16 residues. Trimming cost V 3 bases and J 4 bases; bases outside gene matches: 0. CDR1 and CDR2 from the germline V gene are KGHSH and LQKENI. The CDR3 region has the DNA TGTGCCAGCTCACCGGGACTAGCGGGAGGCACCGGGGAGCTGTTTTTT. Its protein product is CASSPGLAGGTGELFF.

The V call is TRBV4-1, the J call TRBJ1-1; TRBD1 might be the D (6 bases). The V end was cut by 1 base, the J end by 1 base, with 7 bases between. Germline V gene lookup returns CDR1 MGHRA and CDR2 YSYEKL. The CDR3 extends over 14 amino acids. CDR3 DNA: TGCGCCAGCAGCCAAGCGGACAGGAACACTGAAGCTTTCTTT. It yields the protein CASSQADRNTEAFF.

This clone was seen a single time. The genes are TRBV28 and TRBJ1-2; D not certain. This CDR3 comprises 12 residues. Trimming cost V 4 bases and J 3 bases, with 6 bases left between them. Germline V CDR1 and CDR2: MDHEN, SYDVKM. Written as DNA, the CDR3 is TGTGCCAGCAGTTACCAGTACTATGGCTACACCTTC. Amino acids: CASSYQYYGYTF.